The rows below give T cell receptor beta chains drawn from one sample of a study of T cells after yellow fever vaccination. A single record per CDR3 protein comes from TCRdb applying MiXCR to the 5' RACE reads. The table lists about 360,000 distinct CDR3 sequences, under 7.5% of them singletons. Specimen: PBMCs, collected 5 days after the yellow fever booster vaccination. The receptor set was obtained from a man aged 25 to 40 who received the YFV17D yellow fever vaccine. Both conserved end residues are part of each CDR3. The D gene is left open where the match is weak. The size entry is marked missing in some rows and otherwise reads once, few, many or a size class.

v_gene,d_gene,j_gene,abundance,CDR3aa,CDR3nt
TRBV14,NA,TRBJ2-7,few,CASSQLGTYNYEQYF,TGTGCCAGCAGCCAATTGGGCACCTATAACTACGAGCAGTACTTC
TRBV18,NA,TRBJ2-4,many,CASSPPGVSKNIQYF,TGTGCCAGCTCACCACCCGGGGTGTCCAAAAACATTCAGTACTTC
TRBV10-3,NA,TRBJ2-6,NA,CAISSTSVGANVLTF,TGTGCCATCAGTTCAACTAGTGTTGGGGCCAACGTCCTGACTTTC
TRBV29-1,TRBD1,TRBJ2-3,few,CSVVDRESTDTQYF,TGCAGCGTTGTAGACAGGGAGTCAACAGATACGCAGTATTTT
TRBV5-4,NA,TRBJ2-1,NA,CASSLEVKRNEQFF,TGTGCCAGCAGCTTGGAGGTAAAGCGCAATGAGCAGTTCTTC
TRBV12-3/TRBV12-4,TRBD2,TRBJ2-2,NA,CASSPASGINTGELFF,TGTGCCAGCAGTCCCGCTAGCGGGATTAACACCGGGGAGCTGTTTTTT
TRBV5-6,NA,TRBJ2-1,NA,CASLFYEQFF,TGTGCCAGCTTGTTCTATGAGCAGTTCTTC
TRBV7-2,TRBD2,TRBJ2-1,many,CASSFSGRIHEQFF,TGTGCCAGCAGCTTTAGCGGGAGAATCCATGAGCAGTTCTTC
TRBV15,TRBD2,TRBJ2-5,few,CATSPVTSGRASWETQYF,TGTGCCACCAGCCCAGTAACTAGCGGGAGGGCCTCGTGGGAGACCCAGTACTTC
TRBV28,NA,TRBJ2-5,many,CASSLAGTVTQYF,TGTGCCAGCAGTTTGGCGGGCACAGTGACCCAGTACTTC
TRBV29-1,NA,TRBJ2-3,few,CSVGELRFTDTQYF,TGCAGCGTTGGGGAGTTAAGGTTCACAGATACGCAGTATTTT
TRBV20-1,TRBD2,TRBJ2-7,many,CSARFSGRLEQYF,TGCAGTGCTAGATTTAGCGGGAGACTCGAGCAGTACTTC
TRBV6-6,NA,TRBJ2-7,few,CASSYSDWDAQYF,TGTGCCAGCAGTTACTCGGACTGGGACGCGCAGTACTTC
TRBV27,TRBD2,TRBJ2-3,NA,CASRPAGGDTQYF,TGTGCCAGCAGACCAGCGGGAGGAGATACGCAGTATTTT
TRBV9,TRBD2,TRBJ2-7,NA,CASSVAPWRGVSEQYF,TGTGCCAGCAGCGTAGCTCCCTGGCGGGGGGTAAGTGAGCAGTACTTC
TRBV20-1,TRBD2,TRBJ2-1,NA,CSASGLAGVYEQFF,TGCAGTGCTAGTGGACTAGCGGGAGTTTATGAGCAGTTCTTC
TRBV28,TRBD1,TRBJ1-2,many,CASSLTGAVTDGYTF,TGTGCCAGCAGTTTGACAGGGGCTGTGACGGATGGCTACACCTTC
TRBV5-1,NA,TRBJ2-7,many,CASAEVFGTEQYF,TGCGCCAGCGCGGAAGTCTTCGGTACTGAGCAGTACTTC
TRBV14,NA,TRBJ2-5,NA,CASSLLPGLGVETQYF,TGTGCCAGCAGCCTCCTTCCGGGACTCGGTGTGGAGACCCAGTACTTC
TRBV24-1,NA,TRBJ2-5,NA,CATSDGGGETQYF,TGTGCCACCAGTGACGGCGGAGGAGAGACCCAGTACTTC
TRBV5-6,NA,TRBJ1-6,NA,CASSTRRVDSPLHF,TGTGCCAGCAGCACAAGACGTGTGGATTCACCCCTCCACTTT
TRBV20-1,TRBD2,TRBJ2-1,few,CSARTLAGWEQFF,TGCAGTGCTAGAACCCTAGCGGGATGGGAGCAGTTCTTC
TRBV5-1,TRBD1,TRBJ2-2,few,CASSFVTGARTGELFF,TGCGCCAGCAGCTTTGTGACAGGGGCGAGAACCGGGGAGCTGTTTTTT
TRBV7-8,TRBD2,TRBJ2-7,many,CASSVSGTRYEQYF,TGTGCCAGCAGCGTGAGCGGGACCCGCTACGAGCAGTACTTC
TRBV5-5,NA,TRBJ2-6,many,CASSSTTLGANVLTF,TGTGCCAGCAGCTCGACAACCCTGGGGGCCAACGTCCTGACTTTC
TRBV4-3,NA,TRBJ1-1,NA,CASSQMGDLWRNTEAFF,TGCGCCAGCAGCCAGATGGGGGACCTCTGGAGGAACACTGAAGCTTTCTTT